The source of this T cell receptor (beta chain) is a study of T cell repertoires and HLA-DP antigens. Study-wide context: In vitro CD4+ alloreactivity was against HeLa-presented HLA-DP. Pre-culture CD4+ samples used about 1,100 ng DNA versus 200 to 250 ng for CD137+CD4+ sorts. Findings and limits, study-wide: Against one allele, clones undetected before culture averaged about 40%; against the other, roughly 51%.

On this clone itself: No antigen is known for it.

Germline V lookup: CDR1 LNHDA, CDR2 SQIVND (reference sequence). The CDR3 covers 15 residues. Trimming took 6 bases from V and 4 from J, leaving 16 bases between them. Repertoires were generated with immunoSEQ multiplex PCR, while TCRdb's copy carries only in-frame clones and drops some. The top ten hold roughly 1.6% of the sample, which has about 89,000 clones, roughly nine tenths seen once. The sequencing input was CD4+ T cells from PBMCs. This chain joins TRBV19 and TRBJ1-3, with D possibly TRBD1 on 5 matching bases. The receptor was derived from a man in his fifties or sixties in good health and CMV-seronegative. CDR3 nucleotide sequence: TGTGCCAGTAGCGTCGGGGGACGGACAGGAAACACCATATATTTT. Protein product: CASSVGGRTGNTIYF.